A selection of T cell receptor beta chains follows, all from one sample in a study of T cell responses to AZD1222 COVID-19 vaccine. This table comes from immunoSEQ multiplex PCR, and its TCRdb copy is limited to in-frame clones, with some not included. The table shows 65,000 to 80,000 clones, with roughly nine tenths occurring only once. Sequencing was performed on peripheral blood, taken on day 0 of AZD1222 vaccination. The receptors come from an adult in good health. Both conserved end residues are trimmed from each CDR3. Expanded clones get a size class; other rows say once, few or many, or leave the size out.

clone_size,v_call,j_call,cdr3_aa
once,TRBV10-3,TRBJ1-3,AISEDGGSTIY
NA,TRBV5-1,TRBJ1-1,ATTRDGNTEAF
NA,TRBV3-1/TRBV3-2,TRBJ1-4,ASSPDRANEKLF
NA,TRBV7-2,TRBJ1-3,ASSLTPGSGNTIY
NA,TRBV9,TRBJ1-6,ASSVGAGYNSPLH
once,TRBV7-2,TRBJ1-1,ASSLISGDTEAF
NA,TRBV6-4,TRBJ2-1,ASSQGVAYNEQF
NA,TRBV6-5,TRBJ2-2,ASSPGHDTGELF
NA,TRBV21-1,TRBJ1-2,ASTRTGGDDKDGYT
once,TRBV19,TRBJ1-4,ASSTRDIGEKLF
once,TRBV18,TRBJ2-7,ASSPQEEGYEQY
NA,TRBV20-1,TRBJ1-1,SAQNTEAF
NA,TRBV3-1/TRBV3-2,TRBJ2-5,ASSRLAGPQETQY
NA,TRBV27,TRBJ2-7,ASGRTYEQY